The T cell receptor beta chain described here comes from a study of T cells in Graves' hyperthyroidism and ophthalmopathy. The germline V gene encodes CDR1 SGHTA and CDR2 FQGNSA. V was clipped by 2 bases and J by 3 bases; unmatched bases: 11. The CDR3 consists of 18 residues. TCR beta CDR3 sequences were amplified from RNA transcripts. The primer set for the first-round RT-PCR of the TCR CDR3 was HTBI. TCRdb re-analysed the multiplex PCR reads in MiXCR, keeping a single row per CDR3 protein. The sample has about 290,000 distinct CDR3 sequences, 10% to 15% seen once. The receptor comes from a woman between 25 and 40 years old with Graves' hyperthyroidism that later progressed to Graves' ophthalmopathy. The specimen was blood. The J gene is TRBJ2-5, the V gene TRBV7-2, with 11 bases matching TRBD2. CDR3 sequence (DNA): TGTGCCAGCAGCTTACCCGGACTAGCGGGCGCGACCAAAGAGACCCAGTACTTC. Residues: CASSLPGLAGATKETQYF.